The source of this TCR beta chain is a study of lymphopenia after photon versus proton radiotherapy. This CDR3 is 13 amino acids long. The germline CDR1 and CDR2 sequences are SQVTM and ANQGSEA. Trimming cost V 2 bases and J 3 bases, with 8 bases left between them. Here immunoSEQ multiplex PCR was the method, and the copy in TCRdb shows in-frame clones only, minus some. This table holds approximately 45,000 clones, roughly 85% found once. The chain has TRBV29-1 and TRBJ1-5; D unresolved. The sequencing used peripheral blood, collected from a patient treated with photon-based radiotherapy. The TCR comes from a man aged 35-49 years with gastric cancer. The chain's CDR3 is CSVETQNNQPQHF. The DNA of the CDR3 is TGCAGCGTTGAAACACAAAACAATCAGCCCCAGCATTTT.